The rows below give T cell receptor beta chains drawn from one sample of a study of cytomegalovirus exposure and HLA in healthy donors. Method: immunoSEQ multiplex PCR; TCRdb's copy keeps in-frame clones and lacks some. Of over 200,000 clones in the sample, about 80% are singletons; the top ten hold approximately 0.62%. Sequenced sample: PBMCs. Receptor source: a woman between 40 and 50 years old in good health and CMV-seronegative. The CDR3 runs from the conserved cysteine through the conserved F or W. D genes are given only for firm matches. A row's size may be missing; if present it is once, few, many or a size class.

d_gene,j_gene,abundance,v_gene,len,CDR3nt,CDR3aa
TRBD1,TRBJ1-5,-,TRBV7-2,14,TGTGCCAGCAGCCCCTCAGGGGGTTTTCAGCCCCAGCATTTT,CASSPSGGFQPQHF
-,TRBJ2-7,once,TRBV5-1,14,TGCGCCAGCAGCTTCCAGGGGATGTACTCCGAGCAGTACTTC,CASSFQGMYSEQYF
-,TRBJ2-3,-,TRBV30,13,TGTGCCTGGAGTGTACTAGAGGGCGATACGCAGTATTTT,CAWSVLEGDTQYF
-,TRBJ1-1,-,TRBV6-1,14,TGTGCCAGCAGTGAATGGACAGTGAACACTGAAGCTTTCTTT,CASSEWTVNTEAFF
TRBD2,TRBJ2-1,-,TRBV4-1,17,TGCGCCAGCAGCCAAGAATTAGCGGGGGGGATTGGGAATGAGCAGTTCTTC,CASSQELAGGIGNEQFF
TRBD1,TRBJ2-3,-,TRBV5-1,16,TGCGCCAGCAGCCTCGGGACAGGGGGACGCACAGATACGCAGTATTTT,CASSLGTGGRTDTQYF
TRBD1,TRBJ1-5,-,TRBV2,14,TGTGCCAGCAGGGGGGGACAGCTCAATCAGCCCCAGCATTTT,CASRGGQLNQPQHF
TRBD1,TRBJ2-2,-,TRBV11-3,15,TGTGCCAGCAGCGTAGACAGGGGGAACACCGGGGAGCTGTTTTTT,CASSVDRGNTGELFF
-,TRBJ1-2,-,TRBV28,13,TGTGCCAGCAGTTTAGGGGGCCCCTATGGCTACACCTTC,CASSLGGPYGYTF
TRBD1,TRBJ2-5,once,TRBV30,14,TGTGCCTGGAGTGGATCGAGACAGGGGGAGACCCAGTACTTC,CAWSGSRQGETQYF
TRBD2,TRBJ2-7,-,TRBV7-2,18,TGTGCCAGCAGCTTAGGACCTAGCGGGGCCATGATTACCTACGAGCAGTACTTC,CASSLGPSGAMITYEQYF
TRBD2,TRBJ2-7,-,TRBV6-1,12,TGTGCCAGCGGGGAGGGGACTTACGAGCAGTACTTC,CASGEGTYEQYF
TRBD1,TRBJ2-6,once,TRBV7-6,17,TGTGCCAGCAGCTTCCGGGACAGGGTGTCTGGGGCCAACGTCCTGACTTTC,CASSFRDRVSGANVLTF
TRBD2,TRBJ2-2,-,TRBV9,14,TGTGCCAGCAGCCCGGGACTAGGCACCGGGGAGCTGTTTTTT,CASSPGLGTGELFF
TRBD1,TRBJ2-7,-,TRBV18,15,TGTGCCAGCTCACCGCGGGGGACAGGGAAGTACGAGCAGTACTTC,CASSPRGTGKYEQYF
-,TRBJ1-1,-,TRBV11-2,16,TGTGCCAGCAGCTTAGATCGGACACTGGCGTACACTGAAGCTTTCTTT,CASSLDRTLAYTEAFF
-,TRBJ1-2,-,TRBV6-5,11,TGTGCCAGCACGAACCGACAGGTTTGGATCTTC,CASTNRQVWIF
-,TRBJ1-2,-,TRBV6-5,14,TGTGCCAGCAGTTACTCCGTGACACTCTATGGCTACACCTTC,CASSYSVTLYGYTF
TRBD2,TRBJ2-5,-,TRBV7-9,15,TGTGCCAGCAGCTTGTCTATAGCGGGGGAAGAGACCCAGTACTTC,CASSLSIAGEETQYF
TRBD2,TRBJ2-7,-,TRBV4-1,17,TGCGCCAGCAGCCAAGTAGCGGGGGGGCCACTTACCTACGAGCAGTACTTC,CASSQVAGGPLTYEQYF
-,TRBJ1-1,few,TRBV5-4,14,TGTGCCAGCAGCACCCGGGGTGGAGACACTGAAGCTTTCTTT,CASSTRGGDTEAFF
-,TRBJ1-1,-,TRBV27,15,TGTGCCAGCAGTTTATATACGCCGGGTACTACTGAAGCTTTCTTT,CASSLYTPGTTEAFF
-,TRBJ2-7,-,TRBV6-5,14,TGTGCCGCCGGGGGGCCGTCCGTCTCCTACGAGCAGTACTTC,CAAGGPSVSYEQYF
TRBD1,TRBJ1-1,-,TRBV7-8,14,TGTGCCAGCAGCCCCTCAGGGGGCGTGAGTGAAGCTTTCTTT,CASSPSGGVSEAFF
-,TRBJ1-4,-,TRBV27,18,TGTGCCAGCAGTCAGCAGGGCTGGTACGAATTAACTAATGAAAAACTGTTTTTT,CASSQQGWYELTNEKLFF